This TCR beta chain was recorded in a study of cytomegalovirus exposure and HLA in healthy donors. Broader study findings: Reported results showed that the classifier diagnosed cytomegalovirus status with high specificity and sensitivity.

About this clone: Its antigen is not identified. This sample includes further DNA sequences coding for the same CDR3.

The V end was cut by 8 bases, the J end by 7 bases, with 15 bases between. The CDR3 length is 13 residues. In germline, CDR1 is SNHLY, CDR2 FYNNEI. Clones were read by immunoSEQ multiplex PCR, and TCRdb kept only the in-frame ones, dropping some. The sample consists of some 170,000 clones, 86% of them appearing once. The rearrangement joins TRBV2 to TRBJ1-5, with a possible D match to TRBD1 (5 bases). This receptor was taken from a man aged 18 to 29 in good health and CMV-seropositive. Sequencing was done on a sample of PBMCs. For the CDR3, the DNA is TGTGCCAGCTCAGCAAGGGGCGTGCAGCCCCAGCATTTT. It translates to CASSARGVQPQHF.